This T cell receptor beta chain derives from a study of T cell responses to AZD1222 COVID-19 vaccine. Study context: Pooling was applied to second doses at about 4 or about 12 weeks.

Repertoires were generated with immunoSEQ multiplex PCR, while TCRdb's copy carries only in-frame clones and drops some. The table has about 150,000 clones, over 75% seen once; the top ten hold roughly 1.9%. The study, taken as a whole, reports: Nearly half of spike-specific TCRs reportedly target variant regions that are unmutated in the B.1.351 and B.1.1.7 variants. Repertoires were obtained solely post-peak T cell response. Only a handful of AZD1222 recipients, several in all, had baseline seropositivity.

Concerning this clone: Antigen specificity is unknown.

The receptor was isolated from an adult in good health. The specimen comprised peripheral blood, sampled on day 0 of AZD1222 vaccination.

The DNA for the CDR3 is TGTGCCAGCAGCCGAATCACGACTAGCGGGAGCGCAGATACGCAGTATTTT. Translation: CASSRITTSGSADTQYF. The rearrangement links TRBV27 to TRBJ2-3, with TRBD2 matching over 12 bases. V trimming: 6 bases; J trimming: 4 bases; junction bases outside the gene matches: 11. The germline V gene encodes CDR1 MNHEY and CDR2 SMNVEV (reference sequence). The CDR3 sequence is 17 residues long.